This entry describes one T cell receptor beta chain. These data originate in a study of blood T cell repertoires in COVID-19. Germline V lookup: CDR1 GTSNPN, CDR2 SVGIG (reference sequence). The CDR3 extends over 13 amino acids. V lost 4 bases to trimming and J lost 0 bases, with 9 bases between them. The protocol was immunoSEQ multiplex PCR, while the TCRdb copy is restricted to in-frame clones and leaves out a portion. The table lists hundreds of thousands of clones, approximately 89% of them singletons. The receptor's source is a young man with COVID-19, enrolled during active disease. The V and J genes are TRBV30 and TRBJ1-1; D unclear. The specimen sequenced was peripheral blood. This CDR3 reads CAWTRELNTEAFF. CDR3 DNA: TGTGCCTGGACAAGGGAGTTGAACACTGAAGCTTTCTTT.